These 6 T cell receptor beta chains share one sample of origin, sequenced in a study of cytomegalovirus exposure and HLA in healthy donors. PCR primers comprised 60 Vbeta and 13 Jbeta primers. Clones were read by immunoSEQ multiplex PCR, and TCRdb kept only the in-frame ones, dropping some. This sample carries tens of thousands of clones, over 55% of them seen once, and the ten largest clones take 5.5% to 6%. Sequencing input: PBMCs. The receptors derive from a boy younger than 18 in good health and CMV-seropositive.

The table lists this clone with a count of one. V usage is TRBV11-2 and J usage is TRBJ2-2; 7 bases are a match to TRBD1. CDR1 is SGHAT, CDR2 FQNNGV, per germline. The CDR3 totals 16 residues. V lost 5 bases to trimming and J lost 3 bases; unmatched junction nucleotides: 9. CDR3 DNA sequence: TGTGCCAGCAGCCCTAGAGGGGGCTCGGACACCGGGGAGCTGTTTTTT. Translation gives CASSPRGGSDTGELFF.

This clone appeared a single time. The rearrangement joins TRBV5-6 to TRBJ1-2, with D maybe TRBD1 (5 bases). CDR1 and CDR2 from the germline V gene are SGHDT and YYEEEE. Deletions cut 4 bases from V and 6 bases from J, with 13 bases between. The CDR3 length is 13 residues. The chain's CDR3 is CASSPAGGDGYTF. CDR3 bases: TGTGCCAGCAGCCCGGCGGGGGGTGATGGCTACACCTTC.

This clone was seen just once. The V and J genes are TRBV5-1 and TRBJ2-1, with TRBD2 as a possible D gene (5 bases). The CDR3 contains 14 residues. Trimming removed 3 bases from V and 2 bases from J, with 9 bases in between. CDR1 SGHRS and CDR2 YFSETQ come from the germline V gene. Written as DNA, the CDR3 is TGCGCCAGCAGCTCAGGACTGGCCTACAATGAGCAGTTCTTC. Protein: CASSSGLAYNEQFF.

The gene calls are TRBV5-1 and TRBJ2-2; 13 nucleotides agree with TRBD2. CDR3 length: 16 amino acids. Trimming took 0 bases from V and 5 from J; bases not matched to a gene: 1. Germline V gene sequence: CDR1 SGHRS, CDR2 YFSETQ. The CDR3: CASSLATSGRTGELFF. The CDR3 DNA reads as TGCGCCAGCAGCTTGGCGACTAGCGGGAGGACCGGGGAGCTGTTTTTT.

Here the CDR3 reads CASSTDRGYEQFF. CDR3 nucleotides: TGTGCCAGTAGTACTGACAGGGGATATGAGCAGTTCTTC. The chain couples TRBV19 to TRBJ2-1; 8 positions agree with TRBD1. The V gene end was trimmed by 4 bases and the J gene end by 8 bases; junction bases not matched to a gene: 4. Germline assignment: CDR1 LNHDA and CDR2 SQIVND (reference sequence). The CDR3 sequence is 13 residues long.

The chain has TRBV4-2 and TRBJ1-1; D call uncertain. This CDR3 is 12 amino acids long. V lost 8 bases, J lost 3 bases, and 10 bases lay in between. Germline V gives CDR1 LGHNA, CDR2 YNFKEQ. CDR3 in amino acids: CASRRADTEAFF. The CDR3 DNA reads TGTGCCAGCCGAAGAGCGGACACTGAAGCTTTCTTT.